This TCR beta chain was found in a study of spatial heterogeneity in lung cancer. Study conclusions and caveats: Mutation tallies in tumors tracked expanded intratumoral alpha and beta TCR counts.

TCRdb re-called the 5' RACE reads with MiXCR, one entry per CDR3 protein. There are 20,000 to 25,000 distinct CDR3 sequences in the sample; 8.8% occur only once, and just under 8% lies in the top ten. As for this clonotype: The antigen is not known.

As for time point: sample taken at primary tumor resection. Material for sequencing was whole RNA from tumor, nontumor lung or frozen PBMC, left unsorted. Looked up from germline, CDR1 is SEHNR and CDR2 is FQNEAQ (reference sequence). The J segment lost 9 bases and the V segment lost 3 bases, leaving 10 bases of the junction unmatched. This CDR3 has 15 residues. The receptor was isolated from a male donor with early-stage non-small cell lung cancer. The rearrangement uses TRBV7-9 and TRBJ1-4; 7 nucleotides match TRBD1. Sample: lung tumor tissue, taken at surgery. The CDR3 loop is CASSFPGQMEKKLFF. CDR3 sequence (DNA): TGTGCCAGCAGCTTCCCGGGACAGATGGAAAAAAAACTGTTTTTT.